This entry lists 26 T cell receptor beta chains sequenced from one sample in a study of blood T cell repertoires in COVID-19 (dated by TCRdb to 2018 to 2021). Library method: the immunoSEQ multiplex PCR assay. TCRdb retrieved this table from immuneACCESS and kept in-frame rearrangements only. Not all clones are present; in checked studies, unresolved V genes account for under half, and no reason is known for the remainder. The sample table records roughly 100,000 clones; 80% to 85% of these occur just once. The ten largest make up less than 20% of the sample. Sequenced material: peripheral blood. These receptors came from a woman of 80 years or more with acute or convalescent COVID-19.

This sequence joins TRBV19 and TRBJ1-3, with D perhaps matching TRBD1 (5 bases). CDR1 is LNHDA, CDR2 SQIVND, per germline (reference sequence). The CDR3 is made up of 16 amino acids. Trimming left V 2 bases short and J 0 bases short, with 11 bases between. CDR3 nucleotides: TGTGCCAGTAGTATACGGGGGTCGGGCTCTGGAAACACCATATATTTT. Encoded protein: CASSIRGSGSGNTIYF.

This clone was recorded only once. This rearrangement joins TRBV5-1 to TRBJ2-3; 12 bases are a match to TRBD2. The ends lost 4 bases at V and 3 bases at J; junction bases unmatched: 9. CDR3 length: 17 amino acids. Germline V lookup: CDR1 SGHRS, CDR2 YFSETQ. This CDR3 is CASSNGLAGGWTDTQYF. CDR3 nucleotides: TGCGCCAGCAGCAACGGGCTAGCGGGAGGGTGGACAGATACGCAGTATTTT.

This chain uses TRBV12-3 or TRBV12-4 with TRBJ2-2; no clear D gene. The CDR3 has 12 residues. V was shortened by 7 bases and J by 0 bases, with 3 bases between the two germline ends. The CDR3 protein is CASITNTGELFF. The CDR3, as DNA: TGTGCCAGCATCACGAACACCGGGGAGCTGTTTTTT.

The chain uses TRBV5-4 and TRBJ2-3, with a possible D match to TRBD2 (6 bases). Trimming stripped 0 bases from V and 0 bases from J, with 8 bases between. This CDR3 contains 15 residues. Germline V gene lookup returns CDR1 SGHNT and CDR2 YYREEE (reference sequence). CDR3 in DNA: TGTGCCAGCAGCTTGGCAGCGGGTAGCACAGATACGCAGTATTTT. Translation gives CASSLAAGSTDTQYF.

V gene TRBV2 combines with J gene TRBJ2-3, with unresolved D. Per the germline V gene, CDR1 is SNHLY and CDR2 is FYNNEI. With 6 bases removed from V and 0 bases from J, the gap between germline ends came to 7 bases. The CDR3 has 13 residues. This chain's CDR3 is CASRVLSTDTQYF. CDR3 sequence (DNA): TGTGCCAGCAGGGTACTTAGCACAGATACGCAGTATTTT.

The V gene is TRBV2, the J gene TRBJ2-7, with no clear D. Germline V gene lookup returns CDR1 SNHLY and CDR2 FYNNEI. The CDR3 is made up of 13 amino acids. V dropped 7 bases and J dropped 1 base, with 11 bases sitting between them. As DNA, the CDR3 is TGTGCCAGCAATCCCAGTTGGTCCTACGAGCAGTACTTC. Translation gives CASNPSWSYEQYF. The full variable domain, rest sourced from reference TRBV2 and TRBJ2-7, is EPEVTQTPSHQVTQMGQEVILRCVPISNHLYFYWYRQILGQKVEFLVSFYNNEISEKSEIFDDQFSVERPDGSNFTLKIRSTKLEDSAMYFCASNPSWSYEQYFGPGTRLTVT.

The rearrangement links TRBV27 to TRBJ2-1; possible D gene TRBD1, 5 bases. Looked up from germline, CDR1 is MNHEY and CDR2 is SMNVEV (reference sequence). The CDR3 is 14 amino acids. V was shortened by 4 bases and J by 4 bases, with 11 bases between the two germline ends. CDR3 protein: CASSWQGLYNEQFF. In DNA form, the CDR3 reads TGTGCCAGCAGTTGGCAGGGCCTTTACAATGAGCAGTTCTTC.

The chain carries TRBV19 and TRBJ2-3; D gene ambiguous. V was cut by 0 bases and J by 5 bases, with 6 bases left in between. This CDR3 comprises 13 residues. Germline loops: CDR1 LNHDA, CDR2 SQIVND (reference sequence). The CDR3 DNA follows: TGTGCCAGTAGTATAGATCGAGGAGATACGCAGTATTTT. Translating gives CASSIDRGDTQYF. The full variable domain, with the rest looked up from reference TRBV19 and TRBJ2-3, is DGGITQSPKYLFRKEGQNVTLSCEQNLNHDAMYWYRQDPGQGLRLIYYSQIVNDFQKGDIAEGYSVSREKKESFPLTVTSAQKNPTAFYLCASSIDRGDTQYFGPGTRLTVL.

The chain has TRBV9 and TRBJ1-4, with D unclear. Germline V gene lookup returns CDR1 SGDLS and CDR2 YYNGEE. V was shortened by 0 bases and J by 8 bases, with 17 bases between the two germline ends. The CDR3 is 16 residues long. CDR3 in DNA: TGTGCCAGCAGCGTAGGCGCGGGAACGGCGGAGGAAAAACTGTTTTTT. Amino acids: CASSVGAGTAEEKLFF.

This clone was found once. V and J are TRBV9 and TRBJ2-3; D not resolved. V was pared by 3 bases and J by 0 bases, with 11 bases between. CDR1 and CDR2 (germline): SGDLS, YYNGEE. The CDR3 covers 15 residues. The CDR3 reads CASSETPTSTDTQYF. CDR3 coding DNA: TGTGCCAGCAGCGAGACGCCGACTAGCACAGATACGCAGTATTTT. Based on the CDR3 plus reference TRBV9 and TRBJ2-3, the full variable domain is DSGVTQTPKHLITATGQRVTLRCSPRSGDLSVYWYQQSLDQGLQFLIQYYNGEERAKGNILERFSAQQFPDLHSELNLSSLELGDSALYFCASSETPTSTDTQYFGPGTRLTVL.

The rearrangement links TRBV18 to TRBJ1-2; D is unclear. The CDR3 has 17 residues. The germline CDR1 and CDR2 sequences are KGHSH and LQKENI. V lost 2 bases and J 2 bases, leaving 18 bases between the germline ends. Here the CDR3 DNA reads TGTGCCAGCTCACCAACAGTGCCCCGGGGTTCAAACTATGGCTACACCTTC. Encoded protein: CASSPTVPRGSNYGYTF.

As DNA, the CDR3 is TGCAGTGCGGGCAGGAACAATGAGCAGTTCTTC. Its translation is CSAGRNNEQFF. This chain uses TRBV20-1 with TRBJ2-1; D is ambiguous. V gave up 6 bases and J gave up 5 bases, with 8 bases separating them. Germline V gene sequence: CDR1 DFQATT, CDR2 SNEGSKA (reference sequence). The CDR3 contains 11 residues.

This clone was found once. The J gene is TRBJ2-3, the V gene TRBV29-1, with 8 bases lining up with TRBD2. The CDR3 contains 15 residues. In germline, CDR1 is SQVTM, CDR2 ANQGSEA. V shed 7 bases and J 2 bases; nucleotides not matched to a gene: 11. CDR3 loop: CSASELAANTDTQYF. The CDR3 DNA reads as TGCAGCGCAAGCGAACTAGCGGCTAACACAGATACGCAGTATTTT.

This clone was picked up many times. This chain uses TRBV16 with TRBJ2-3, with D possibly being TRBD2 (6 bases). Germline V gene lookup returns CDR1 KGHSY and CDR2 FQNENV. This CDR3 comprises 14 residues. V was cut by 3 bases and J by 3 bases, with 10 bases left in between. In DNA, the CDR3 is TGTGCCAGCAGCCATGGAGGGCCGACAGATACGCAGTATTTT. Its protein is CASSHGGPTDTQYF.

This rearrangement joins TRBV7-9 to TRBJ1-2; 7 bases are a match to TRBD1. V gave up 3 bases and J gave up 4 bases; unmatched junction bases: 2. CDR1 and CDR2 (germline): SEHNR, FQNEAQ (reference sequence). The CDR3 is 13 residues long. In nucleotides, the CDR3 is TGTGCCAGCAGCTTCGGGACAGCCTATGGCTACACCTTC. Translating it yields CASSFGTAYGYTF.

The chain recombines TRBV3-1 (or the pseudogene TRBV3-2) with TRBJ2-7, with D maybe TRBD2 (6 bases). The CDR3 has 14 residues. Deletions cut 3 bases from V and 4 bases from J, with 13 bases between. Germline CDR1 LGHDT, CDR2 YNNKEL (reference sequence). The CDR3 protein is CASSHGGGSYEQYF. CDR3 DNA: TGTGCCAGCAGCCACGGGGGAGGCAGTTACGAGCAGTACTTC.

This clone was picked up one time. J is TRBJ1-5 and V is TRBV11-2; D not resolved. Germline CDR1 is SGHAT and CDR2 is FQNNGV. The CDR3 totals 14 residues. Trimming shortened V by 1 base and J by 6 bases, and 10 bases separated the two germline ends. DNA for the CDR3: TGTGCCAGCAGCTTAGCGGGGAACGGTCAGCCCCAGCATTTT. It yields the protein CASSLAGNGQPQHF.

The J gene is TRBJ2-2, the V gene TRBV4-1, with TRBD1 identical over 8 bases. Unmatched junction bases numbered 7, after V lost 1 base and J lost 3 bases. The CDR3 covers 17 residues. Germline V lookup: CDR1 MGHRA, CDR2 YSYEKL. In nucleotides, the CDR3 is TGCGCCAGCAGCCAAGTCGCGACAGGGGCTTACACCGGGGAGCTGTTTTTT. It yields the protein CASSQVATGAYTGELFF.

V usage is TRBV28 and J usage is TRBJ1-6; possible D gene TRBD1, 5 bases. Trimming left V 5 bases short and J 5 bases short, with 13 bases between. The CDR3 runs 15 residues. Germline-derived CDR1 and CDR2 are MDHEN and SYDVKM. The CDR3 here is CASSSAGINNSPLHF. DNA for the CDR3: TGTGCCAGCAGTAGCGCAGGGATAAATAATTCACCCCTCCACTTT.

The rearrangement links TRBV6-5 to TRBJ2-5; TRBD1 matches at 8 bases. This CDR3 has 14 amino acids. Per the germline V gene, CDR1 is MNHEY and CDR2 is SVGAGI. V dropped 2 bases and J dropped 2; count of bases not matched to a gene: 1. The CDR3 region has the DNA TGTGCCAGCAGTTACCACAGGGGGCAAGAGACCCAGTACTTC. Protein product: CASSYHRGQETQYF.

The chain uses TRBV7-9 and TRBJ1-1; D gene uncertain. Trimming stripped 1 base from V and 4 bases from J, with 10 bases between. The CDR3 extends over 14 amino acids. The germline gives CDR1 SEHNR, CDR2 FQNEAQ (reference sequence). CDR3 sequence reads: CASSLESRSTEAFF. Written as DNA, the CDR3 is TGTGCCAGCAGCTTAGAGTCCCGGTCCACTGAAGCTTTCTTT.

This clone was found many times. The chain uses TRBV6-5 and TRBJ1-1; D call uncertain. The germline CDR1 and CDR2 sequences are MNHEY and SVGAGI. Trimming removed 8 bases from V and 7 bases from J, with 14 bases in between. The CDR3 covers 12 residues. The chain's CDR3 is CASRDPGLEAFF. The CDR3 DNA sequence: TGTGCCAGCCGGGATCCGGGTCTTGAAGCTTTCTTT.

The V and J genes are TRBV2 and TRBJ2-7, with 7 bases matching TRBD1. Germline V gene sequence: CDR1 SNHLY, CDR2 FYNNEI. CDR3 length: 12 amino acids. The V and J ends lost 5 bases and 6 bases, in that order; junction bases with no gene match: 4. CDR3 in amino acids: CASSTTGREQYF. The CDR3 DNA follows: TGTGCCAGCAGTACGACAGGGCGCGAGCAGTACTTC.

In its sample, this clone was seen a few times. J is TRBJ1-4 and V is TRBV18; D is perhaps TRBD1 (5 bases). CDR1 and CDR2 (germline): KGHSH, LQKENI. V lost 4 bases to trimming and J lost 4 bases, with 10 bases between them. The CDR3 is 14 amino acids. CDR3 sequence: CASSLGGNNEKLFF. In nucleotides, the CDR3 is TGTGCCAGCTCACTTGGGGGGAATAATGAAAAACTGTTTTTT.

This clone has a handful of counts. The chain recombines TRBV6-2 or TRBV6-3 with TRBJ1-4; 9 bases map to TRBD1. The CDR3 sequence is 16 residues long. Germline trimming cut 6 bases from V and 3 bases from J; bases unmatched to any gene: 8. Per the germline V gene, CDR1 is MNHEY and CDR2 is SVGEGT. CDR3 protein: CASSPGTGRANEKLFF. The CDR3 region has the DNA TGTGCCAGCAGCCCTGGGACAGGGCGGGCTAATGAAAAACTGTTTTTT.

This clone appeared once. The chain links TRBV11-2 to TRBJ1-5, with D unresolved. The CDR3 extends over 15 amino acids. CDR1 and CDR2 (germline): SGHAT, FQNNGV. Deletions cut 0 bases from V and 3 bases from J, with 9 bases between. In DNA, the CDR3 is TGTGCCAGCAGCTTAGATGGACGGGACAATCAGCCCCAGCATTTT. This encodes CASSLDGRDNQPQHF.